This T cell receptor (beta chain) was sequenced for a study of Ad26.COV2.S vaccination and SARS-CoV-2 variants. Study context: As a participant in COV1001, the donor was in the Ad26.COV2.S trial arm. Recipients of Ad26.COV2.S got it intramuscularly, once or twice 56 days apart.

Produced via immunoSEQ multiplex PCR; TCRdb's table is partial and in-frame only. The table records a few hundred thousand clones, 90% of them present only once. Study-level findings and limits: Reportedly, spike-specific CD8+ and CD4+ T cell responses achieved substantial breadth once vaccination had taken place. Vaccinees showed greater spike-specific TCR breadth than placebo recipients.

Worth noting for this clone: Its antigen is unknown.

The germline gives CDR1 MNHEY, CDR2 SMNVEV (reference sequence). This CDR3 has 15 amino acids. V lost 7 bases to trimming and J lost 5 bases; unmatched junction nucleotides: 4. The treatment is: roughly 18 received Ad26.COV2.S at low or high dose, single or two shots; 5 received placebo; per-sample allocation not given. The samples date from day 63 after the first vaccine or placebo injection. This rearrangement joins TRBV27 to TRBJ2-1, with TRBD2 matching over 14 bases. The sequenced sample was peripheral blood, obtained in a trial of Ad26.COV2.S vaccine versus placebo. This sequence originates from a person aged 18-60 years who received the Ad26.COV2.S COVID-19 vaccine or a placebo. The CDR3 protein is CASTGLAGDHNEQFF. The CDR3 DNA is TGTGCCAGCACGGGACTAGCGGGAGACCACAATGAGCAGTTCTTC.